These 18 T cell receptor beta chains were all obtained from the same sample, sequenced in a study of human T cells and chemical hapten exposure. MiXCR, applied by TCRdb to the RACE reads, yields one record per CDR3 protein. The repertoire holds tens of thousands of distinct CDR3 sequences, with roughly 10% as singletons. Indicated time point: patch test 2, 6 weeks after DPC sensitization. Treatment specified: therapeutic diphenylcyclopropenone sensitization with weekly scalp DPC. The sequencing here drew on whole blood, taken in connection with sensitization to the hapten diphenylcyclopropenone (DPC). Source of these receptors: a woman under 40 with alopecia areata. Some clones in this sample may be carry-over from other donors' samples.

This clonotype was picked up a small number of times. The chain is built from TRBV6-2 or TRBV6-3 and TRBJ2-5; D unclear. V was shortened by 6 bases and J by 4 bases, with 18 bases between the two germline ends. The CDR3 runs 15 residues. Germline V lookup: CDR1 MNHEY, CDR2 SVGEGT. The CDR3 loop reads CASSWTPRYSETQYF. CDR3 nucleotide sequence: TGTGCCAGCAGCTGGACCCCACGGTATTCAGAGACCCAGTACTTC.

CDR3 sequence (DNA): TGTGCCAGCAGTCCGAGGGAGGACACTGAAGCTTTCTTT. Protein sequence: CASSPREDTEAFF. The chain joins TRBV6-1 to TRBJ1-1, with D unresolved. Germline loops: CDR1 MNHNS, CDR2 SASEGT. Deletions cut 5 bases from V and 3 bases from J, with 10 bases between. This CDR3 comprises 13 residues.

This clonotype was seen at least ten times. The genes are TRBV6-6 and TRBJ1-2; D is uncertain. This CDR3 is built from 17 residues. The germline CDR1 and CDR2 sequences are MNHNY and SVGAGI (reference sequence). The V gene lost 0 bases and the J gene lost 0 bases, with 14 bases spanning the gap. The CDR3 loop is CASSYSITESSNYGYTF. CDR3 bases: TGTGCCAGCAGTTACTCGATAACAGAGAGTTCTAACTATGGCTACACCTTC.

This clonotype has just a few counts. The rearrangement joins TRBV7-2 to TRBJ2-5, with 8 positions matching TRBD1. V lost 2 bases and J lost 4; bases outside the gene matches: 3. Per the germline V gene, CDR1 is SGHTA and CDR2 is FQGNSA. The CDR3 consists of 14 residues. CDR3: CASSLQGATETQYF. CDR3 sequence (DNA): TGTGCCAGCAGCTTACAGGGGGCGACAGAGACCCAGTACTTC.

This clonotype has a handful of counts. The genes are TRBV6-5 and TRBJ1-5, with unresolved D. Trimming cost V 2 bases and J 4 bases, with 6 bases left between them. Per germline, CDR1 MNHEY and CDR2 SVGAGI. The length of the CDR3 is 13 residues. The CDR3 protein is CASSYGWNQPQHF. The DNA for the CDR3 is TGTGCCAGCAGTTACGGATGGAATCAGCCCCAGCATTTT.

This chain connects TRBV20-1 to TRBJ2-3; TRBD1 agrees at 10 bases. V gave up 4 bases and J gave up 2 bases; unmatched junction bases: 6. Germline V lookup: CDR1 DFQATT, CDR2 SNEGSKA (reference sequence). This CDR3 contains 15 residues. CDR3 amino acids: CSAIGDRGLTDTQYF. The CDR3 DNA reads TGCAGTGCTATCGGCGACAGGGGGCTCACAGATACGCAGTATTTT.

This clonotype was observed many times. The V gene is TRBV5-5, the J gene TRBJ1-4; TRBD1 matches 7 bases. Germline CDR1 and CDR2: SGHKS and YYEKEE (reference sequence). J gave up 7 bases and V 4 bases, and 10 bases lay outside the gene matches. The CDR3 is 15 residues long. CDR3 in DNA: TGTGCCAGCAGCCCCGGGGACAGCAGAGGTGAAAAACTGTTTTTT. This gives the protein CASSPGDSRGEKLFF.

This clonotype has a handful of counts. CDR3 loop: CAVGWTEAFF. The DNA of the CDR3 is TGTGCCGTGGGTTGGACTGAAGCTTTCTTT. The genes are TRBV28 and TRBJ1-1, with unresolved D. The CDR3 totals 10 residues. V lost 11 bases, J lost 5 bases, and 9 bases lay in between. The germline V gene encodes CDR1 MDHEN and CDR2 SYDVKM.

This clonotype was counted many times. The chain has TRBV12-3 or TRBV12-4 and TRBJ1-1; TRBD1 is a possible D gene (5 bases). Trimming removed 7 bases from V and 5 bases from J, with 17 bases in between. The CDR3 has 14 amino acids. CDR3 in DNA: TGTGCCAGCACCCGACGGCAGGGAGGTACTGAAGCTTTCTTT. Its protein product is CASTRRQGGTEAFF.

This clonotype occurred many times. J is TRBJ2-3 and V is TRBV5-4; maybe TRBD1 (6 bases). Germline assignment: CDR1 SGHNT and CDR2 YYREEE (reference sequence). Between the trimmed V and J ends, which lost 1 base and 0 bases, there was a span of 9 bases. This CDR3 contains 15 residues. CDR3 amino acids: CASSLNRVSTDTQYF. The CDR3 nucleotides read TGTGCCAGCAGCTTGAACAGGGTTAGCACAGATACGCAGTATTTT.

To note about this clonotype: It may be a read error: a sequence one base away is much more abundant. The gene calls are TRBV28 and TRBJ2-7; 7 nucleotides match TRBD1. With 10 bases clipped from V and 4 bases from J, the junction kept 16 bases outside the gene matches. CDR1 is MDHEN, CDR2 SYDVKM, per germline. The CDR3 length is 15 residues. CDR3 amino acids: CATIEAGTENYEQYF. DNA for the CDR3: TGTGCCACCATCGAAGCCGGGACAGAAAATTACGAGCAGTACTTC.

Many counts were recorded for this clonotype. The genes are TRBV6-2 or TRBV6-3 and TRBJ1-4; TRBD1 matches 8 bases. This CDR3 has 15 amino acids. The ends lost 7 bases at V and 8 bases at J; junction bases unmatched: 12. From germline, CDR1 is MNHEY and CDR2 SVGEGT. In nucleotides, the CDR3 is TGTGCCAGCACCCGACCCGGGACAGGTGGCGAAAAACTGTTTTTT. Protein: CASTRPGTGGEKLFF.

The rearrangement uses TRBV28 and TRBJ2-7; D possibly corresponds to TRBD2 (5 bases). CDR1 is MDHEN and CDR2 is SYDVKM in the germline V gene. V lost 4 bases to trimming and J lost 11 bases, with 15 bases between them. The CDR3 has 12 residues. The CDR3 here is CASSWTWTGEYF. The CDR3 nucleotides read TGTGCCAGCAGTTGGACCTGGACTGGGGAGTACTTC.

This clonotype was recorded only once. The junction shows a germline mismatch at one end, possibly a read error. The CDR3 protein is CSASLRDRGTDTQFF. In DNA, the CDR3 is TGCAGTGCTAGTCTCCGGGACAGGGGCACAGATACGCAGTTTTTT. The chain recombines TRBV20-1 with TRBJ2-3; 10 nucleotides agree with TRBD1. There are 15 residues in the CDR3. Per germline, CDR1 DFQATT and CDR2 SNEGSKA (reference sequence).

This clonotype has only a few counts. The CDR3 region has the DNA TGCAGCGCCCAGACAGGGCACGGGCAGCCCCAGCATTTT. It encodes CSAQTGHGQPQHF. The chain carries TRBV29-1 and TRBJ1-5, with 7 bases lining up with TRBD1. This CDR3 is built from 13 residues. Germline CDR1 and CDR2: SQVTM and ANQGSEA. J was trimmed by 7 bases and V by 7 bases; bases with no gene match: 10.

The chain links TRBV29-1 to TRBJ2-2; weak D call: TRBD2 (6 bases). With 6 bases removed from V and 2 bases from J, the gap between germline ends came to 13 bases. The CDR3 spans 14 residues. The germline V gene has CDR1 SQVTM and CDR2 ANQGSEA. CDR3 bases: TGCAGCGTCTCGGGGGTGGCAAACACCGGGGAGCTGTTTTTT. Translating it yields CSVSGVANTGELFF.

The chain links TRBV5-1 to TRBJ1-4; 9 bases match TRBD1. The CDR3 extends over 14 amino acids. Germline V lookup: CDR1 SGHRS, CDR2 YFSETQ. V gave up 1 base and J gave up 6 bases; unmatched junction bases: 1. CDR3 DNA: TGCGCCAGCAGCTTGACAGGGGGCGATGAAAAACTGTTTTTT. Translating it yields CASSLTGGDEKLFF.

Concerning this clonotype: A much larger clone lies a single base off, so this may be a read error. The chain has TRBV11-2 and TRBJ2-2; D uncertain. CDR3 length: 13 residues. From germline, CDR1 is SGHAT and CDR2 FQNNGV. The CDR3 DNA sequence: TGTGCCTGCAGCTTAGAAAGGGCCGGGGAGCTGTTTTTT. Translation gives CACSLERAGELFF.